The next 28 T cell receptor beta chains were all read from a single sample in a study of T-cell reconstitution after alpha-beta-depleted transplantation in children. Unique molecular identifiers were built into the TCRbeta library. MiXCR, run by TCRdb on the PCR reads, gives a single entry per CDR3 protein. Of some 400,000 distinct CDR3 sequences listed, approximately 20% are singletons. Material: PBMCs from the stem cell graft donor, obtained from the stem cell graft. These receptors were obtained from a human donor who donated a stem cell graft to a child with acute myeloid leukemia.

This rearrangement joins TRBV7-9 to TRBJ2-1, with 8 bases lining up with TRBD1. Germline CDR1 reads SEHNR; CDR2 reads FQNEAQ (reference sequence). V trimming: 6 bases; J trimming: 7 bases; junction bases outside the gene matches: 11. CDR3 length: 15 residues. The CDR3 nucleotides are TGTGCCAGCAGTCTGGGGACAGGACCGGGAAATGAGCAGTTCTTC. It translates to CASSLGTGPGNEQFF.

V usage is TRBV25-1 and J usage is TRBJ2-7; no clear D. CDR1 is MGHDK, CDR2 SYGVNS, per germline. Trimming removed 1 base from V and 4 bases from J, with 8 bases in between. The CDR3 is 13 residues long. Here the CDR3 DNA reads TGTGCCAGCAGTGAATCGCGAGTGTACGAGCAGTACTTC. Translation: CASSESRVYEQYF.

There are a few counts of this clonotype. The rearrangement uses TRBV27 and TRBJ2-1; 11 bases fit TRBD2. The CDR3 loop spans 16 amino acids. Germline CDR1 MNHEY, CDR2 SMNVEV (reference sequence). V was pared by 2 bases and J by 9 bases, with 9 bases of the junction left unmatched. The CDR3 is CASSLDFSGRVGEQFF. The CDR3 region has the DNA TGTGCCAGCAGTTTAGACTTTAGCGGGAGGGTAGGTGAGCAGTTCTTC.

This clonotype was counted ten times or more. The rearrangement uses TRBV12-3 or TRBV12-4 and TRBJ2-1, with a tentative D call TRBD1 (6 bases). The CDR3 contains 14 residues. V shed 1 base and J shed 4 bases, with 8 bases lying between them. This chain's CDR3 is CASSLGTEYNEQFF. The CDR3 region has the DNA TGTGCCAGCAGTTTAGGGACAGAGTACAATGAGCAGTTCTTC.

The CDR3 region has the DNA TGTGCCAGCAGTTTGAGCAGGGGGGGTTACGAGCAGTACTTC. Its protein product is CASSLSRGGYEQYF. The chain employs TRBV12-3 or TRBV12-4 and TRBJ2-7; the D gene could be TRBD1 or TRBD2 (7 bases each). Trimming removed 3 bases at V and 4 bases at J, with 13 bases between. The CDR3 covers 14 residues.

This clonotype was observed a handful of times. The chain has TRBV20-1 and TRBJ1-1; D might be TRBD1 (6 bases). The V gene's germline CDR1 is DFQATT and CDR2 SNEGSKA (reference sequence). This CDR3 region has 17 residues. V lost 1 base to trimming and J lost 0 bases, with 18 bases between them. The CDR3 bases are TGCAGTGCTAGAGGGAACTCCGCCAGGGGTATGAACACTGAAGCTTTCTTT. Encoded protein: CSARGNSARGMNTEAFF.

For this clonotype: A read error may explain this, as a much larger clone is one base away. No conserved phenylalanine or tryptophan ends this CDR3, so it is likely a read error. J is TRBJ1-1 and V is TRBV12-3 or TRBV12-4; TRBD1 is a possible D gene (5 bases). The CDR3 consists of 14 residues. V lost 7 bases and J 5 bases, leaving 17 bases between the germline ends. The DNA for the CDR3 is TGTGCCAGCAACCCTAGCGGGGGGAGGACTGAAGCTTTCTCT. Protein sequence: CASNPSGGRTEAFS.

This clonotype was seen only a few times. The CDR3 protein is CASSLLTGVRDTQYF. The DNA for the CDR3 is TGCGCCAGCAGCTTGTTAACGGGAGTAAGAGATACGCAGTATTTT. The rearrangement uses TRBV5-1 and TRBJ2-3; the D gene is possibly TRBD2 (6 bases). Germline values: CDR1 SGHRS, CDR2 YFSETQ. Trimming left V 1 base short and J 5 bases short, with 14 bases between. The CDR3 length is 15 residues.

The chain has TRBV29-1 and TRBJ2-2; 7 positions match TRBD1. V shed 3 bases, J shed 4 bases, and the junction held 5 bases outside the gene matches. CDR1 is SQVTM and CDR2 is ANQGSEA in the germline V gene. This CDR3 is 14 amino acids long. The chain's CDR3 is CSVDITGVTGELFF. The CDR3 region has the DNA TGCAGCGTTGATATCACAGGGGTCACCGGGGAGCTGTTTTTT.

This clonotype occurred a few times. The J gene is TRBJ1-2, the V gene TRBV12-3 or TRBV12-4; D gene uncertain. This CDR3 comprises 15 residues. V lost 6 bases and J 5 bases, leaving 19 bases between the germline ends. The CDR3 nucleotides are TGTGCCAGCAGCGAAAGTCCCCCGGGCCTATATGGCTACACCTTC. Translated: CASSESPPGLYGYTF.

This chain uses TRBV29-1 with TRBJ2-4, with D tentatively TRBD1 or TRBD2 (6 bases each). The germline V gene encodes CDR1 SQVTM and CDR2 ANQGSEA. CDR3 size: 13 residues. Trimming took off 7 bases at V and 1 base at J, with 11 bases between the two ends. The CDR3 DNA reads TGCAGCGCTTTGGGGGGCGCCAAAAACATTCAGTACTTC. Its translation: CSALGGAKNIQYF.

This chain uses TRBV6-2 or TRBV6-3 with TRBJ2-3, with D tentatively TRBD1 or TRBD2 (6 bases each). The CDR3 has 15 amino acids. Germline loops: CDR1 MNHEY, CDR2 SVGEGT. V was trimmed by 7 bases and J by 5 bases, leaving 19 bases between them. The CDR3 protein is CASTGGQSLGDTQYF. CDR3 nucleotides: TGTGCCAGCACCGGGGGACAATCCCTTGGAGATACGCAGTATTTT.

This clonotype was picked up many times. The chain carries TRBV29-1 and TRBJ2-1; 10 bases map to TRBD2. The V segment lost 4 bases and the J segment 7 bases; nucleotides outside the gene matches: 13. Germline-derived CDR1 and CDR2 are SQVTM and ANQGSEA. The CDR3 runs 16 residues. CDR3 nucleotides: TGCAGCGTTGCATGGTTTCTGCTAGCGGGAGTTAATGAGCAGTTCTTC. Translation: CSVAWFLLAGVNEQFF.

This clonotype was found a few times. The chain couples TRBV7-9 to TRBJ2-7, with D unclear. The CDR3 is 14 residues long. The V end lost 2 bases, the J end lost 2 bases, and 10 bases lay between the germline ends. CDR1 SEHNR and CDR2 FQNEAQ come from the germline V gene (reference sequence). The CDR3 is CASSLLNSPYEQYF. As DNA, the CDR3 is TGTGCCAGCAGCTTATTAAACAGCCCCTACGAGCAGTACTTC.

This clonotype has more than one count but fewer than ten. The rearrangement links TRBV6-5 to TRBJ2-1; 11 bases map to TRBD2. V trimming: 4 bases; J trimming: 9 bases; junction bases outside the gene matches: 8. The CDR3 covers 15 residues. Per germline, CDR1 MNHEY and CDR2 SVGAGI. The CDR3: CASSFSGRERSEQFF. The DNA for the CDR3 is TGTGCCAGCAGTTTTAGCGGGAGGGAAAGGAGTGAGCAGTTCTTC.

The chain links TRBV12-3 or TRBV12-4 to TRBJ1-4, with TRBD1 identical over 7 bases. With 5 bases clipped from V and 5 bases from J, the junction kept 5 bases outside the gene matches. The CDR3 covers 14 residues. CDR3 DNA sequence: TGTGCCAGCAGTAAGGGGGCACGCAATGAAAAACTGTTTTTT. It is translated as CASSKGARNEKLFF.

V usage is TRBV7-9 and J usage is TRBJ2-7; 7 positions agree with TRBD1. CDR1 and CDR2 from the germline V gene are SEHNR and FQNEAQ (reference sequence). The CDR3 runs 15 residues. V shed 7 bases, J shed 0 bases, and the junction held 9 bases outside the gene matches. The CDR3 is CASNRGQVNSYEQYF. CDR3 in DNA: TGTGCCAGCAACCGCGGACAGGTCAACTCCTACGAGCAGTACTTC.

This clonotype was picked up a small number of times. The chain joins TRBV12-3 or TRBV12-4 to TRBJ2-4; TRBD1 matches 7 bases. This CDR3 comprises 16 residues. The V gene end was trimmed by 5 bases and the J gene end by 2 bases; junction bases not matched to a gene: 9. CDR3 DNA: TGTGCCAGCAGTGCCCGACAGGGTGGGACCAAAAACATTCAGTACTTC. Protein product: CASSARQGGTKNIQYF.

This clonotype was seen more than once but under ten times. This chain links TRBV21-1 with TRBJ2-1; the table's D call, TRBD2, was not checked against the DNA. TRBV21-1 is marked as a pseudogene. This CDR3 comprises 17 residues. The CDR3 sequence: CASSKRVGSSFYNEQFF. The DNA of the CDR3 is TGTGCCAGCAGCAAAAGGGTGGGGAGTAGTTTCTACAATGAGCAGTTCTTC.

The chain employs TRBV20-1 and TRBJ2-2; 9 nucleotides line up with TRBD2. CDR3 length equals 16 residues. The V segment lost 3 bases and the J segment 1 base; nucleotides outside the gene matches: 6. Germline CDR1 is DFQATT and CDR2 is SNEGSKA (reference sequence). The CDR3 nucleotides are TGCAGTGCTAGTCGGAGCGGGAGGAAGAACACCGGGGAGCTGTTTTTT. It specifies CSASRSGRKNTGELFF.

The chain joins TRBV24-1 to TRBJ1-5; D is ambiguous. V was pared by 6 bases and J by 3 bases, with 11 bases between. CDR1 and CDR2 (germline): KGHDR, SFDVKD. The CDR3 extends over 14 amino acids. CDR3 sequence (DNA): TGTGCCACCAGTCCACGGTACACCAATCAGCCCCAGCATTTT. Translation gives CATSPRYTNQPQHF.

This clonotype has a handful of counts. The rearrangement links TRBV7-4 to TRBJ2-1; 9 bases match TRBD2. CDR3 size: 16 residues. Per germline, CDR1 SGHVT and CDR2 SQSDAQ. V lost 5 bases to trimming and J lost 0 bases; unmatched junction nucleotides: 5. The CDR3 protein is CASSADSGSSYNEQFF. In DNA, the CDR3 is TGTGCCAGCAGCGCCGATAGCGGGAGCTCCTACAATGAGCAGTTCTTC.

The J gene is TRBJ2-7, the V gene TRBV7-9; D remains ambiguous. The V end was cut by 5 bases, the J end by 2 bases, with 10 bases between. The CDR3 has 13 amino acids. The V gene's germline CDR1 is SEHNR and CDR2 FQNEAQ (reference sequence). The CDR3 DNA is TGTGCCAGCAGCCGACTTAACCCCTACGAGCAGTACTTC. Protein sequence: CASSRLNPYEQYF.

This clonotype was seen a few times. The rearrangement joins TRBV29-1 to TRBJ2-1; 7 positions match TRBD2. Germline V gene sequence: CDR1 SQVTM, CDR2 ANQGSEA. J gave up 12 bases and V 7 bases, and 18 bases lay outside the gene matches. The length of the CDR3 is 14 residues. This chain's CDR3 is CSEGEAGLPSRQFF. In nucleotides, the CDR3 is TGCAGCGAGGGTGAAGCGGGGCTCCCGTCTCGGCAGTTCTTC.

This clonotype showed up many times. The rearrangement joins TRBV18 to TRBJ2-7; 9 bases match TRBD1. In germline, CDR1 is KGHSH, CDR2 LQKENI. The ends lost 8 bases at V and 4 bases at J; junction bases unmatched: 12. This CDR3 contains 15 residues. Written as DNA, the CDR3 is TGTGCCAGCCTCACCGGTGACAGGGGGATGTACGAGCAGTACTTC. It encodes CASLTGDRGMYEQYF. The full variable domain, completed using reference TRBV18 and TRBJ2-7, is NAGVMQNPRHLVRRRGQEARLRCSPMKGHSHVYWYRQLPEEGLKFMVYLQKENIIDESGMPKERFSAEFPKEGPSILRIQQVVRGDSAAYFCASLTGDRGMYEQYFGPGTRLTVT.

This clonotype was observed a few times. V and J are TRBV5-1 and TRBJ2-1; tentatively, D is TRBD2 (6 bases). From germline, CDR1 is SGHRS and CDR2 YFSETQ. The CDR3 extends over 15 amino acids. With 0 bases removed from V and 5 bases from J, the gap between germline ends came to 12 bases. The CDR3 spells CASSLGPGRNNEQFF. The DNA for the CDR3 is TGCGCCAGCAGCTTGGGGCCAGGGAGGAACAATGAGCAGTTCTTC.

The chain combines TRBV15 with TRBJ2-2; possibly TRBD1 for D (5 bases). Per the germline V gene, CDR1 is LNHNV and CDR2 is YYDKDF (reference sequence). V was trimmed by 10 bases and J by 0 bases, leaving 12 bases between them. This CDR3 region has 14 residues. The CDR3 DNA follows: TGTGCCAGCAACAGGTTCCCGAACACCGGGGAGCTGTTTTTT. This gives the protein CASNRFPNTGELFF.

This chain connects TRBV29-1 to TRBJ2-7; 9 positions agree with TRBD2. The V segment lost 0 bases and the J segment 1 base; nucleotides outside the gene matches: 4. CDR3 length equals 15 residues. Germline CDR1 reads SQVTM; CDR2 reads ANQGSEA. CDR3 amino acids: CSVEDRREGSYEQYF. The DNA of the CDR3 is TGCAGCGTTGAAGATCGGCGGGAGGGATCCTACGAGCAGTACTTC.